A single sample is the source of the 6 T cell receptor beta chains below, sequenced in a study of T cell repertoires in cytomegalovirus infection. No antigen is known for these receptors. TCRdb ran MiXCR on the reads and lists one entry per CDR3 protein. There are 680,000 or so distinct CDR3 sequences in the sample; roughly 30% occur only once, and approximately 18% lies in the top ten. The sample in question was cultured PBMCs, obtained from culture after CMV antigen stimulation. These receptors came from a human donor in good health (CMV status not recorded). Some clones in this sample may be carry-over from other donors' samples.

V gene TRBV5-6 combines with J gene TRBJ2-1; D is perhaps TRBD2 (5 bases). V gave up 4 bases and J gave up 7 bases, with 12 bases separating them. Germline CDR1 is SGHDT and CDR2 is YYEEEE. The CDR3 consists of 13 residues. The chain's CDR3 is CASSPKQRNEQFF. The CDR3 nucleotides are TGTGCCAGCAGCCCTAAACAGCGGAATGAGCAGTTCTTC.

This clonotype came up many times. V and J are TRBV7-2 and TRBJ2-3; D may be TRBD1 or TRBD2 (5 bases each). Germline-derived CDR1 and CDR2 are SGHTA and FQGNSA. There are 16 residues in the CDR3. Trimming cost V 1 base and J 0 bases, with 11 bases left between them. This CDR3 reads CASSLVSGTSTDTQYF. The DNA of the CDR3 is TGTGCCAGCAGCTTAGTTTCGGGGACGAGCACAGATACGCAGTATTTT.

This clonotype was seen more than once but under ten times. This chain joins TRBV7-9 and TRBJ1-3; D remains unclear. Trimming cost V 3 bases and J 3 bases, with 9 bases left between them. Germline CDR1 is SEHNR and CDR2 is FQNEAQ (reference sequence). The CDR3 extends over 14 amino acids. The CDR3 loop reads CASSFPQRGNTIYF. The CDR3 DNA follows: TGTGCCAGCAGCTTCCCCCAGCGTGGAAACACCATATATTTT.

The V call is TRBV6-1, the J call TRBJ1-1, with TRBD1 matching 7 bases. Per the germline V gene, CDR1 is MNHNS and CDR2 is SASEGT. The CDR3 is 18 amino acids. The V segment lost 7 bases and the J segment 1 base; nucleotides outside the gene matches: 18. The CDR3 region is CASTSDRTFPLSNTEAFF. The DNA of the CDR3 is TGTGCCAGCACCTCGGACAGGACCTTTCCTCTGTCGAACACTGAAGCTTTCTTT.

The chain is built from TRBV23-1 and TRBJ2-2; TRBD1 agrees at 9 bases. TRBV23-1 has ORF status, its function being uncertain. The CDR3 extends over 14 amino acids. V shed 8 bases and J 4 bases; nucleotides not matched to a gene: 5. CDR3 in amino acids: CASPGDRATGELFF. The CDR3 nucleotides are TGCGCCAGCCCTGGGGACAGGGCCACCGGGGAGCTGTTTTTT.

This clonotype was seen only a few times. The genes are TRBV5-1 and TRBJ2-3, with 11 bases matching TRBD1. Trimming took 4 bases from V and 4 from J; bases not matched to a gene: 5. Per germline, CDR1 SGHRS and CDR2 YFSETQ. This CDR3 spans 15 amino acids. The CDR3 region is CASSGRTGGADTQYF. The CDR3 DNA reads TGCGCCAGCAGCGGCCGGACAGGGGGCGCAGATACGCAGTATTTT.